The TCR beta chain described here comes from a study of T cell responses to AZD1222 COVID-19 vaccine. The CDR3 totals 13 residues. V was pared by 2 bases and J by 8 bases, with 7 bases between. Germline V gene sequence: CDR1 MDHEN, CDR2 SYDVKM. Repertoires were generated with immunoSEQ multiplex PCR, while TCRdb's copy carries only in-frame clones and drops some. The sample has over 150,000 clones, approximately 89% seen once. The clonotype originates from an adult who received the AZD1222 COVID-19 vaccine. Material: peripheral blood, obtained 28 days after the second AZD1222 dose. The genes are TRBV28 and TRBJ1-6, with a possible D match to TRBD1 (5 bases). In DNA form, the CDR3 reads TGTGCCAGCAGTTTAGACAGATATTCACCCCTCCACTTT. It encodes CASSLDRYSPLHF.